This TCR beta chain was captured by sequencing in a study of blood T cell repertoires in COVID-19. As for the study in general: The analysed material was cDNA or gDNA that came from T cells, B-cell-depleted T cells, or PBMCs.

Only one count was recorded for this clone. Only in-frame clones appear in the TCRdb table, and some are missing; sequencing was by immunoSEQ multiplex PCR. The sample carries around 70,000 clones, 65% to 85% recorded once. The sequence came from a woman in her sixties with acute or convalescent COVID-19. Sequencing was done on a sample of peripheral blood.

CDR3 protein: CASSLNRAQPQHF. The DNA for the CDR3 is TGTGCCAGCAGCTTAAACAGGGCCCAGCCCCAGCATTTT. The chain links TRBV7-2 to TRBJ1-5; weak D call: TRBD1 (6 bases). The CDR3 has 13 amino acids. Germline V lookup: CDR1 SGHTA, CDR2 FQGNSA. The V end lost 2 bases, the J end lost 7 bases, and 9 bases lay between the germline ends.